This passage covers 24 T cell receptor beta chains from one sample sequenced in a study of T cells in Graves' hyperthyroidism and ophthalmopathy. TCR beta CDR3 sequences were amplified from RNA transcripts. Carried out on the TCR CDR3, a first-round RT-PCR used the HTBI primer set. Via MiXCR, TCRdb re-called the multiplex PCR reads, giving one row per CDR3 protein. The table has some 570,000 distinct CDR3 sequences, approximately 17% seen once. The sequencing input was blood. The receptors were gathered from a woman younger than 30 with Graves' ophthalmopathy.

This clonotype was recorded at least ten times. This chain links TRBV7-9 with TRBJ2-5, with 8 bases fitting TRBD2. The CDR3 is made up of 18 amino acids. Germline V gene data show CDR1 as SEHNR and CDR2 as FQNEAQ (reference sequence). J gave up 2 bases and V 4 bases, and 15 bases lay outside the gene matches. The CDR3: CASSSWRGAGGEQETQYF. The CDR3 DNA follows: TGTGCCAGCAGCTCATGGAGGGGTGCGGGAGGTGAGCAAGAGACCCAGTACTTC.

This clonotype was counted a few times. The V and J genes are TRBV12-3 or TRBV12-4 and TRBJ1-2, with a possible D match to TRBD1 (6 bases). Trimming pared 6 bases from V and 8 bases from J, leaving 25 bases between. The CDR3 has 16 amino acids. The CDR3 bases are TGTGCCAGCAGCTTTCTAATGACCGGGACAAGTGACGGCTACACCTTC. This gives the protein CASSFLMTGTSDGYTF.

There are many counts of this clonotype. The chain couples TRBV28 to TRBJ2-6, with D hard to call. CDR3 length equals 15 residues. CDR1 and CDR2 from the germline V gene are MDHEN and SYDVKM. Trimming took 2 bases from V and 0 from J, leaving 5 bases between them. The CDR3 bases are TGTGCCAGCAGTTTAAGTCCCTCTGGGGCCAACGTCCTGACTTTC. Translating it yields CASSLSPSGANVLTF.

Many counts were recorded for this clonotype. For the CDR3, the DNA is TGCAGTGCTAGTAGACAGGTGGGGGCTAATACGCAGTATTTT. Translated, it gives CSASRQVGANTQYF. V and J are TRBV20-1 and TRBJ2-3; a weak D match, TRBD1 (6 bases). V was shortened by 3 bases and J by 7 bases, with 17 bases between the two germline ends. This CDR3 spans 14 amino acids. Per the germline V gene, CDR1 is DFQATT and CDR2 is SNEGSKA (reference sequence).

This clonotype was observed many times. The rearrangement joins TRBV14 to TRBJ1-2; no definite D call. Germline values: CDR1 SGHDN, CDR2 FVKESK. The CDR3 contains 14 residues. V was clipped by 0 bases and J by 4 bases, with 9 bases between them. The CDR3 sequence: CASSQDDGVYGYTF. The CDR3 DNA is TGTGCCAGCAGCCAAGACGACGGGGTCTATGGCTACACCTTC.

This chain links TRBV6-1 with TRBJ2-2, with 10 bases aligning to TRBD2. The CDR3 spans 15 residues. CDR1 is MNHNS, CDR2 SASEGT, per germline. V shed 7 bases and J 6 bases; nucleotides not matched to a gene: 8. This CDR3 is CASTLSSGGPGELFF. CDR3 DNA: TGTGCCAGCACTCTGTCTAGCGGGGGCCCCGGGGAGCTGTTTTTT.

The chain employs TRBV5-1 and TRBJ1-2, with 9 nucleotides matching TRBD1. In germline, CDR1 is SGHRS, CDR2 YFSETQ. The CDR3 spans 13 residues. Losses at the gene ends were 2 bases for V and 8 bases for J; bases not matched to a gene: 4. The CDR3: CASSFGTGLGYTF. CDR3 DNA: TGCGCCAGCAGCTTCGGGACAGGGTTGGGCTACACCTTC.

This clonotype was recorded many times. The chain joins TRBV6-5 to TRBJ1-1; 10 bases match TRBD1. Per the germline V gene, CDR1 is MNHEY and CDR2 is SVGAGI. Germline trimming cut 4 bases from V and 3 bases from J; bases unmatched to any gene: 11. The CDR3 is 17 residues long. CDR3 protein: CASSLDRGGLMDTEAFF. The CDR3 DNA sequence: TGTGCCAGCAGTTTGGACAGGGGGGGATTAATGGACACTGAAGCTTTCTTT.

The table lists this clonotype with many counts. This chain joins TRBV5-1 and TRBJ1-1, with 9 positions matching TRBD1. The CDR3 is made up of 15 amino acids. Trimming at V came to 3 bases and at J to 6 bases, leaving 9 bases not matched to a gene. Germline V gene data show CDR1 as SGHRS and CDR2 as YFSETQ. The CDR3 sequence: CASSSSQGAHAEAFF. The CDR3 nucleotides read TGCGCCAGCAGCTCCTCACAGGGGGCGCACGCTGAAGCTTTCTTT.

This clonotype occurred a few times. The chain couples TRBV7-9 to TRBJ2-7, with 12 bases that match TRBD2. Germline CDR1 reads SEHNR; CDR2 reads FQNEAQ (reference sequence). The length of the CDR3 is 15 residues. The V and J ends lost 1 base and 4 bases, in that order; junction bases with no gene match: 2. CDR3 sequence: CASSLETSGRYEQYF. CDR3 nucleotide sequence: TGTGCCAGCAGCTTAGAAACTAGCGGGAGGTACGAGCAGTACTTC.

This clonotype was detected ten times or more. The rearrangement uses TRBV20-1 and TRBJ2-5; 7 positions agree with TRBD2. The CDR3 totals 13 residues. Germline V lookup: CDR1 DFQATT, CDR2 SNEGSKA (reference sequence). The ends lost 0 bases at V and 4 bases at J; junction bases unmatched: 2. The CDR3 here is CSARDPGGETQYF. The CDR3 DNA reads TGCAGTGCTAGAGATCCGGGGGGAGAGACCCAGTACTTC.

On this clonotype: The junction departs from germline at one end; a sequencing error may be responsible. The V and J genes are TRBV3-1 and TRBJ1-5, with D tentatively TRBD1 (5 bases). CDR3 size: 14 residues. Germline V CDR1 and CDR2: LGHDT, YNNKEL (reference sequence). The CDR3: CAGSQGGSNQPQHF. CDR3 sequence (DNA): TGTGCCGGCAGCCAGGGAGGTAGCAATCAGCCCCAGCATTTT. Full variable domain (outside the CDR3, taken from reference TRBV3-1 and TRBJ1-5): DTAVSQTPKYLVTQMGNDKSIKCEQNLGHDTMYWYKQDSKKFLKIMFSYNNKELIINETVPNRFSPKSPDKAHLNLHINSLELGDSAVYFCAGSQGGSNQPQHFGDGTRLSIL.

This clonotype was recorded many times. CDR3 sequence reads: CASSQTAAREKLFF. CDR3 nucleotide sequence: TGTGCCAGCTCACAGACCGCCGCGAGGGAAAAACTGTTTTTT. This chain connects TRBV18 to TRBJ1-4; the D is unclear. Germline CDR1 reads KGHSH; CDR2 reads LQKENI. This CDR3 is 14 amino acids long. V lost 4 bases to trimming and J lost 8 bases, with 14 bases between them.

This clonotype was counted only a few times. The gene calls are TRBV2 and TRBJ2-1; the match to TRBD1 covers 7 bases. Germline CDR1 and CDR2: SNHLY and FYNNEI. Trimming at V came to 9 bases and at J to 6 bases, leaving 5 bases not matched to a gene. The CDR3 runs 12 residues. CDR3 in amino acids: CARKNRGNEQFF. CDR3 in DNA: TGTGCCAGAAAAAACAGGGGCAATGAGCAGTTCTTC.

This clonotype was seen repeatedly, ten times or more. The chain links TRBV28 to TRBJ1-5, with 7 bases lining up with TRBD1. Trimming at V came to 6 bases and at J to 0 bases, leaving 14 bases not matched to a gene. The CDR3 is 18 amino acids. Germline CDR1 MDHEN, CDR2 SYDVKM. CDR3 protein: CASRGTALKRYSNQPQHF. The CDR3 coding sequence is TGTGCCAGCAGAGGGACAGCCCTTAAGAGGTATAGCAATCAGCCCCAGCATTTT.

This clonotype was counted at least ten times. A junction boundary mismatches the germline segment, possibly from a read error. The V call is TRBV5-1, the J call TRBJ2-7; D may match TRBD1 or TRBD2 (5 bases each). The CDR3 totals 13 residues. Germline lookup yields CDR1 SGHRS and CDR2 YFSETQ. In DNA, the CDR3 is TGTGCCAGCAGCCTCGGGGCATCCTACGAGCAGTACTTC. Protein product: CASSLGASYEQYF.

J is TRBJ2-7 and V is TRBV27; tentatively, D is TRBD1 or TRBD2 (5 bases each). This CDR3 comprises 15 residues. Trimming stripped 6 bases from V and 2 bases from J, with 17 bases between. Germline V gene sequence: CDR1 MNHEY, CDR2 SMNVEV (reference sequence). The CDR3 spells CASRLPGTVAYEQYF. DNA for the CDR3: TGTGCCAGCAGACTACCGGGGACGGTAGCCTACGAGCAGTACTTC.

Ten or more counts support this clonotype. This chain joins TRBV5-1 and TRBJ1-5; possibly TRBD1 for D (5 bases). The germline V gene has CDR1 SGHRS and CDR2 YFSETQ. V was clipped by 4 bases and J by 3 bases, with 17 bases between them. There are 16 residues in the CDR3. CDR3 sequence: CASSLEGLDYNQPQHF. The CDR3 nucleotides read TGCGCCAGCAGCCTGGAGGGGCTAGACTACAATCAGCCCCAGCATTTT.

This clonotype was picked up a small number of times. This sequence joins TRBV9 and TRBJ2-5; D call uncertain. V gave up 0 bases and J gave up 3 bases, with 6 bases separating them. The CDR3 runs 13 residues. Germline V lookup: CDR1 SGDLS, CDR2 YYNGEE. The CDR3 DNA reads as TGTGCCAGCAGCGTAGGATCGGAAGAGACCCAGTACTTC. Encoded protein: CASSVGSEETQYF.

This clonotype has more than one count but fewer than ten. The V call is TRBV5-5, the J call TRBJ2-7; 9 bases line up with TRBD2. Germline CDR1 is SGHKS and CDR2 is YYEKEE (reference sequence). With V trimmed by 3 bases and J by 2 bases, 9 bases remained unmatched. The CDR3 runs to 16 residues. This CDR3 is CASSSLAGESTYEQYF. As DNA, the CDR3 is TGTGCCAGCAGCTCCTTAGCGGGGGAGAGTACCTACGAGCAGTACTTC. The full variable domain, its missing parts supplied by reference TRBV5-5 and TRBJ2-7, is DAGVTQSPTHLIKTRGQQVTLRCSPISGHKSVSWYQQVLGQGPQFIFQYYEKEERGRGNFPDRFSARQFPNYSSELNVNALLLGDSALYLCASSSLAGESTYEQYFGPGTRLTVT.

In its sample, this clonotype was seen many times. V usage is TRBV28 and J usage is TRBJ2-7; TRBD2 matches at 12 bases. The J segment lost 5 bases and the V segment lost 3 bases, leaving 8 bases of the junction unmatched. CDR1 is MDHEN and CDR2 is SYDVKM in the germline V gene. The CDR3 sequence is 16 residues long. Here the CDR3 reads CASSLTSGSGSHEQYF. CDR3 bases: TGTGCCAGCAGTTTGACTAGCGGGAGTGGTTCCCACGAGCAGTACTTC.

This clonotype was seen ten or more times. The V call is TRBV30, the J call TRBJ2-5; D unclear. With 0 bases removed from V and 0 bases from J, the gap between germline ends came to 2 bases. This CDR3 contains 12 residues. Germline V gene sequence: CDR1 GTSNPN, CDR2 SVGIG (reference sequence). As DNA, the CDR3 is TGTGCCTGGAGTGTAAACCAAGAGACCCAGTACTTC. Its protein is CAWSVNQETQYF.

This chain links TRBV12-3 or TRBV12-4 with TRBJ2-2; maybe TRBD2 (6 bases). CDR3 length: 14 amino acids. The germline V and J ends were trimmed by 4 bases and 8 bases, with 14 bases remaining between them. CDR3 nucleotides: TGTGCCAGCAGTTATAGGGGCGGGGCGGGGGAGCTGTTTTTT. As protein: CASSYRGGAGELFF.

A word on this clonotype: A junction end diverges from the germline sequence, so it may reflect a read error. The V gene is TRBV28, the J gene TRBJ1-2; D call uncertain. Germline V gives CDR1 MDHEN, CDR2 SYDVKM. The CDR3 totals 14 residues. The CDR3 DNA follows: TGTGCCAGCAGTTTAACGGGTAACAACTATGGCTGCACCTTC. This translates into CASSLTGNNYGCTF.